A single sample is the source of the 23 T cell receptor beta chains below, sequenced in a study of T-cell memory formation after mild COVID-19. TCRdb analysed the 5' RACE reads with MiXCR anew, one entry per CDR3 protein. The sample contains 250,000 to 350,000 distinct CDR3 sequences, roughly a fifth of which appear only once. The source material was PBMCs or a T cell subset sorted from them (not recorded which). These receptors all come from a man between 18 and 29 years old who had mild COVID-19 (a few samples of this study predate the infection). Cell type and time point are not known.

V usage is TRBV4-1 and J usage is TRBJ2-3; 8 bases fit TRBD2. CDR3 length equals 15 residues. Germline lookup yields CDR1 MGHRA and CDR2 YSYEKL. Trimming cost V 4 bases and J 2 bases; bases outside gene matches: 5. CDR3 coding DNA: TGCGCCAGCAGCCGACAAGCGGGGGTCACAGATACGCAGTATTTT. Translated: CASSRQAGVTDTQYF.

This clonotype appeared a single time. This rearrangement joins TRBV7-6 to TRBJ2-1; no definite D call. The germline CDR1 and CDR2 sequences are SGHVS and FNYEAQ. This CDR3 contains 11 residues. Trimming shortened V by 4 bases and J by 10 bases, and 8 bases separated the two germline ends. CDR3 DNA sequence: TGTGCCAGCAGCTCCTCATGGGAGCAGTTCTTC. Translating gives CASSSSWEQFF. Filled out from reference TRBV7-6 and TRBJ2-1, the complete variable domain reads GAGVSQSPRYKVTKRGQDVALRCDPISGHVSLYWYRQALGQGPEFLTYFNYEAQQDKSGLPNDRFSAERPEGSISTLTIQRTEQRDSAMYRCASSSSWEQFFGPGTRLTVL.

The V and J genes are TRBV7-2 and TRBJ1-5, with D possibly TRBD1 on 5 matching bases. Trimming removed 5 bases from V and 5 bases from J, with 13 bases in between. Germline loops: CDR1 SGHTA, CDR2 FQGNSA. The CDR3 totals 14 residues. CDR3 in amino acids: CASSGRGGDQPQHF. The CDR3 DNA is TGTGCCAGCAGCGGACGGGGAGGGGATCAGCCCCAGCATTTT.

There are many counts of this clonotype. This chain connects TRBV7-9 to TRBJ2-1; weak D call: TRBD1 (5 bases). Looked up from germline, CDR1 is SEHNR and CDR2 is FQNEAQ (reference sequence). V lost 5 bases to trimming and J lost 8 bases, with 22 bases between them. The CDR3 totals 16 residues. The CDR3, as DNA: TGTGCCAGCAGCGGACCCAGGGCAGGGCGCGTCGATGAGCAGTTCTTC. Translating gives CASSGPRAGRVDEQFF.

This clonotype occurred a few times. This rearrangement joins TRBV28 to TRBJ2-7; 7 positions agree with TRBD1. This CDR3 has 13 amino acids. V dropped 7 bases and J dropped 1; count of bases not matched to a gene: 4. The germline V gene encodes CDR1 MDHEN and CDR2 SYDVKM. This chain's CDR3 is CASKGTESYEQYV. CDR3 DNA: TGTGCCAGCAAGGGGACAGAATCCTACGAGCAGTACGTC.

There are a few counts of this clonotype. V gene TRBV11-2 combines with J gene TRBJ2-3; D uncertain. V lost 0 bases and J 4 bases, leaving 11 bases between the germline ends. The CDR3 length is 15 residues. Germline values: CDR1 SGHAT, CDR2 FQNNGV. Here the CDR3 reads CASSLDRPVADTQYF. The CDR3 coding sequence is TGTGCCAGCAGCTTAGATCGCCCAGTAGCAGATACGCAGTATTTT.

This sequence joins TRBV19 and TRBJ1-5, with D uncertain. The CDR3 contains 15 residues. CDR1 and CDR2 from the germline V gene are LNHDA and SQIVND (reference sequence). The germline V and J ends were trimmed by 6 bases and 3 bases, with 15 bases remaining between them. The CDR3 DNA is TGTGCCAGTAGCGCCGGAGGGAGATCCAATCAGCCCCAGCATTTT. As protein: CASSAGGRSNQPQHF.

The chain combines TRBV20-1 with TRBJ2-7; 8 bases align to TRBD1. CDR3 length: 16 residues. The germline V gene has CDR1 DFQATT and CDR2 SNEGSKA (reference sequence). Trimming at V came to 4 bases and at J to 0 bases, leaving 11 bases not matched to a gene. The DNA of the CDR3 is TGCAGTGCTATAACTACCGGGACAGGCAACTCCTACGAGCAGTACTTC. This encodes CSAITTGTGNSYEQYF.

This clonotype was seen ten or more times. The chain links TRBV20-1 to TRBJ1-3; D unresolved. The CDR3 extends over 13 amino acids. The V and J ends lost 6 bases and 0 bases respectively, with 9 bases between them. Germline-derived CDR1 and CDR2 are DFQATT and SNEGSKA (reference sequence). The CDR3 sequence is CSADPNSGNTIYF. In nucleotides, the CDR3 is TGCAGTGCGGACCCAAACTCTGGAAACACCATATATTTT.

This clonotype appeared a few times. The gene calls are TRBV27 and TRBJ2-3; TRBD2 matches 8 bases. The V and J ends lost 8 bases and 6 bases, in that order; junction bases with no gene match: 16. Germline V gene sequence: CDR1 MNHEY, CDR2 SMNVEV (reference sequence). This CDR3 comprises 16 residues. CDR3 in DNA: TGTGCCAGCGGGACCCCGGGCCTAGCGGGCCATGATACGCAGTATTTT. Translated, it gives CASGTPGLAGHDTQYF.

This clonotype was picked up a small number of times. The rearrangement links TRBV5-1 to TRBJ1-1; D may be TRBD1 (6 bases). V was trimmed by 0 bases and J by 6 bases, leaving 9 bases between them. The CDR3 is 13 residues long. Germline V gene data show CDR1 as SGHRS and CDR2 as YFSETQ. CDR3 in DNA: TGCGCCAGCAGCTTGGCACAGGGTCCTGAAGCTTTCTTT. Protein product: CASSLAQGPEAFF.

This clonotype was seen ten or more times. This chain links TRBV5-1 with TRBJ1-4; 8 bases map to TRBD1. Germline trimming cut 0 bases from V and 5 bases from J; bases unmatched to any gene: 3. The V gene's germline CDR1 is SGHRS and CDR2 YFSETQ. The CDR3 sequence is 15 residues long. The CDR3 DNA is TGCGCCAGCAGCTTGGGACAGGGGAGCAATGAAAAACTGTTTTTT. This codes for CASSLGQGSNEKLFF.

This chain links TRBV6-5 with TRBJ1-2, with 8 bases matching TRBD1. V trimming: 6 bases; J trimming: 11 bases; junction bases outside the gene matches: 8. The CDR3 length is 12 residues. CDR1 is MNHEY, CDR2 SVGAGI, per germline. The CDR3 nucleotides are TGTGCCAGCAGAATCGGACAGGGCAAATACACCTTC. The encoded protein is CASRIGQGKYTF.

This clonotype was seen more than once but under ten times. The chain employs TRBV28 and TRBJ2-1; D gene ambiguous. The V gene lost 3 bases and the J gene lost 10 bases, with 7 bases spanning the gap. CDR3 length: 11 residues. From germline, CDR1 is MDHEN and CDR2 SYDVKM. CDR3 sequence: CASSLWLEQFF. DNA for the CDR3: TGTGCCAGCAGTTTGTGGTTGGAGCAGTTCTTC.

This clonotype appeared many times. The chain has TRBV25-1 and TRBJ1-2; no definite D call. V was shortened by 2 bases and J by 4 bases, with 5 bases between the two germline ends. CDR1 MGHDK and CDR2 SYGVNS come from the germline V gene. The length of the CDR3 is 12 residues. CDR3 amino acids: CASSEDLYGYTF. CDR3 coding DNA: TGTGCCAGCAGTGAAGACCTCTATGGCTACACCTTC.

The genes are TRBV4-3 and TRBJ2-5, with 8 bases identical to TRBD2. Germline V gene lookup returns CDR1 LGHNA and CDR2 YSLEER. This CDR3 contains 15 residues. V shed 4 bases and J 2 bases; nucleotides not matched to a gene: 6. CDR3 bases: TGCGCCAGCAGCCGCGACGGGACTAGACAAGAGACCCAGTACTTC. Its protein product is CASSRDGTRQETQYF.

This chain uses TRBV9 with TRBJ2-1; 9 nucleotides match TRBD2. This CDR3 region has 15 residues. Trimming at V came to 0 bases and at J to 7 bases, leaving 5 bases not matched to a gene. Germline V gene sequence: CDR1 SGDLS, CDR2 YYNGEE. CDR3 nucleotides: TGTGCCAGCAGCGTAGCTGCGGGGGGGCGGAATGAGCAGTTCTTC. This encodes CASSVAAGGRNEQFF.

V and J are TRBV18 and TRBJ2-4; D call uncertain. Germline V gene data show CDR1 as KGHSH and CDR2 as LQKENI. Deletions cut 3 bases from V and 6 bases from J, with 18 bases between. CDR3 length equals 16 residues. The CDR3 DNA sequence: TGTGCCAGCTCACCCCTGGCGGCGAGTTTTAGAAACATTCAGTACTTC. It codes for CASSPLAASFRNIQYF.

The V gene is TRBV29-1, the J gene TRBJ1-1; D unresolved. Germline loops: CDR1 SQVTM, CDR2 ANQGSEA. V dropped 5 bases and J dropped 4 bases, with 14 bases sitting between them. The CDR3 covers 13 residues. DNA for the CDR3: TGCAGCGTTTCCCCCCCGGGGAGCACTGAAGCTTTCTTT. Its translation: CSVSPPGSTEAFF.

This clonotype was seen at least ten times. The V and J genes are TRBV14 and TRBJ2-1; D possibly corresponds to TRBD2 (5 bases). Trimming pared 3 bases from V and 9 bases from J, leaving 15 bases between. CDR3 size: 14 residues. Germline CDR1 SGHDN, CDR2 FVKESK. CDR3 nucleotide sequence: TGTGCCAGCAGCCAGATAACCGGGGATCGTGAGCAGTTCTTC. Protein: CASSQITGDREQFF.

The chain has TRBV2 and TRBJ2-2, with D possibly matching TRBD1 (6 bases). The CDR3 has 14 amino acids. Trimming pared 8 bases from V and 4 bases from J, leaving 14 bases between. Germline assignment: CDR1 SNHLY and CDR2 FYNNEI. CDR3 coding DNA: TGTGCCAGCGAGTGGGGGCTGGGCACCGGGGAGCTGTTTTTT. Protein: CASEWGLGTGELFF.

This clonotype was seen only a few times. The rearrangement links TRBV6-6 to TRBJ2-3; no clear D. The CDR3 loop spans 13 amino acids. Germline-derived CDR1 and CDR2 are MNHNY and SVGAGI (reference sequence). Between the trimmed V and J ends, which lost 2 bases and 3 bases, there was a span of 6 bases. CDR3 protein: CASSYPETDTQYF. The DNA for the CDR3 is TGTGCCAGCAGTTACCCGGAGACAGATACGCAGTATTTT.

The V and J genes are TRBV10-3 and TRBJ2-1; D is undetermined. Germline V gene data show CDR1 as ENHRY and CDR2 as SYGVKD. Trimming removed 8 bases from V and 0 bases from J, with 8 bases in between. This CDR3 is built from 13 residues. The CDR3 here is CAIRNGSYNEQFF. In DNA form, the CDR3 reads TGTGCCATCCGTAATGGCTCCTACAATGAGCAGTTCTTC.